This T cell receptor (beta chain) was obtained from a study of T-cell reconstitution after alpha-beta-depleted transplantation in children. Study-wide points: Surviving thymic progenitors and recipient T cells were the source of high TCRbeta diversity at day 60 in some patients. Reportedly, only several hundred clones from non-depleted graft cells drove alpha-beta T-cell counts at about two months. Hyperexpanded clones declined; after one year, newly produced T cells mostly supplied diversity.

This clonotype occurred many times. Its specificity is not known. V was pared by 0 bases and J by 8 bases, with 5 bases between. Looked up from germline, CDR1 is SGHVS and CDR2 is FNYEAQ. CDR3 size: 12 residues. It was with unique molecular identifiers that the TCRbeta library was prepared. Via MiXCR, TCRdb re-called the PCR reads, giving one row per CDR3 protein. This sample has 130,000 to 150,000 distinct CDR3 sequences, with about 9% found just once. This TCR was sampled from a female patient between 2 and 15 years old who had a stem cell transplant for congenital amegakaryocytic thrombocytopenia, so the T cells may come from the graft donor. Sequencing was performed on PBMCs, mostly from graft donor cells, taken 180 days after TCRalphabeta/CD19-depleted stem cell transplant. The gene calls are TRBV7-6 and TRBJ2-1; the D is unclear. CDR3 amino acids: CASSLAGHEQFF. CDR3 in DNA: TGTGCCAGCAGCTTAGCTGGGCATGAGCAGTTCTTC.